What follows are 13 T cell receptor beta chains derived from one specimen sequenced in a study of blood T cell repertoires in COVID-19. Only in-frame clones appear in the TCRdb table, and some are missing; sequencing was by immunoSEQ multiplex PCR. The data show about 310,000 clones, around nine tenths seen once. Sequenced input: PBMCs or T cells enriched from blood (not recorded which). Source of these receptors: a woman in her thirties or forties who had recovered from COVID-19.

The chain uses TRBV4-3 and TRBJ1-4, with D possibly matching TRBD1 (6 bases). From germline, CDR1 is LGHNA and CDR2 YSLEER. The germline V and J ends were trimmed by 0 bases and 5 bases, with 10 bases remaining between them. This CDR3 region has 15 residues. The CDR3 DNA reads as TGCGCCAGCAGCCAAGATAGCAGGGGAAATGAAAAACTGTTTTTT. It is translated as CASSQDSRGNEKLFF.

The rearrangement links TRBV27 to TRBJ2-7; 7 bases are shared with TRBD1. Per the germline V gene, CDR1 is MNHEY and CDR2 is SMNVEV (reference sequence). The CDR3 is made up of 13 amino acids. V lost 4 bases to trimming and J lost 4 bases; unmatched junction nucleotides: 4. The CDR3 reads CASSYRGRYEQYF. For the CDR3, the DNA is TGTGCCAGCAGTTATAGGGGGCGGTACGAGCAGTACTTC.

The V and J genes are TRBV7-8 and TRBJ2-7; 15 positions match TRBD2. V was clipped by 4 bases and J by 3 bases; unmatched bases: 1. This CDR3 is 15 amino acids long. Germline-derived CDR1 and CDR2 are SGHVS and FQNEAQ. CDR3 in amino acids: CASSSGLAGGYEQYF. The CDR3 nucleotides are TGTGCCAGCAGCTCGGGACTAGCGGGGGGCTACGAGCAGTACTTC.

The chain has TRBV3-1 (or the pseudogene TRBV3-2) and TRBJ1-1; 9 bases fit TRBD1. Germline CDR1 reads LGHDT; CDR2 reads YNNKEL (reference sequence). J lost 1 base, V lost 8 bases, and 5 bases had no gene match. The CDR3 runs 14 residues. The CDR3 bases are TGTGCCAGCGCGCGGACAGGGGCGAACACTGAAGCTTTCTTT. Encoded protein: CASARTGANTEAFF.

The rearrangement joins TRBV7-2 to TRBJ2-5; TRBD2 matches 9 bases. CDR3 length: 18 amino acids. Trimming at V came to 5 bases and at J to 1 base, leaving 14 bases not matched to a gene. Germline-derived CDR1 and CDR2 are SGHTA and FQGNSA. CDR3 residues: CASSPIGPAAGGQETQYF. CDR3 DNA: TGTGCCAGCAGCCCAATAGGGCCGGCAGCGGGGGGCCAAGAGACCCAGTACTTC.

V and J are TRBV10-2 and TRBJ2-2, with D maybe TRBD2 (6 bases). Germline V lookup: CDR1 WSHSY, CDR2 SAAADI. The germline V and J ends were trimmed by 6 bases and 2 bases, with 10 bases remaining between them. The CDR3 covers 14 residues. The CDR3 region has the DNA TGCGCCAGCAGGGGGACTGCCAACACCGGGGAGCTGTTTTTT. As protein: CASRGTANTGELFF.

The chain joins TRBV27 to TRBJ2-2, with 9 positions matching TRBD2. There are 16 residues in the CDR3. The V segment lost 3 bases and the J segment 0 bases; nucleotides outside the gene matches: 2. CDR1 and CDR2 (germline): MNHEY, SMNVEV (reference sequence). CDR3 in amino acids: CASSFGGGANTGELFF. The CDR3 DNA sequence: TGTGCCAGCAGTTTTGGCGGGGGGGCGAACACCGGGGAGCTGTTTTTT.

V gene TRBV11-2 combines with J gene TRBJ2-7; a weak D match, TRBD1 (5 bases). The ends were cut back, 1 base at V and 7 bases at J, with 11 bases in the middle. CDR1 and CDR2 from the germline V gene are SGHAT and FQNNGV. This CDR3 spans 13 amino acids. This CDR3 reads CASSLAAGWEQYF. The CDR3 DNA follows: TGTGCCAGCAGCTTAGCGGCAGGGTGGGAGCAGTACTTC.

The rearrangement joins TRBV6-5 to TRBJ2-5; 10 bases agree with TRBD1. After removal of 2 bases from V and 2 bases from J, the junction contained 2 bases not matched to a gene. The germline CDR1 and CDR2 sequences are MNHEY and SVGAGI. The CDR3 is 15 amino acids. Here the CDR3 DNA reads TGTGCCAGCAGTTACCGGACAGGGGGACAAGAGACCCAGTACTTC. It translates to CASSYRTGGQETQYF.

The gene calls are TRBV4-3 and TRBJ2-7, with D maybe TRBD2 (5 bases). In germline, CDR1 is LGHNA, CDR2 YSLEER. Trimming took 1 base from V and 4 from J, leaving 11 bases between them. The CDR3 extends over 14 amino acids. The CDR3 is CASSQVGSRYEQYF. The CDR3 DNA reads TGCGCCAGCAGCCAAGTTGGGAGTAGGTACGAGCAGTACTTC.

The gene calls are TRBV4-3 and TRBJ1-1, with unresolved D. This CDR3 is built from 14 residues. Trimming shortened V by 1 base and J by 1 base, and 7 bases separated the two germline ends. CDR1 LGHNA and CDR2 YSLEER come from the germline V gene. The CDR3 nucleotides read TGCGCCAGCAGCCAAGTTTTGAGGAACACTGAAGCTTTCTTT. Translating gives CASSQVLRNTEAFF.

The genes are TRBV19 and TRBJ1-3, with TRBD1 matching over 8 bases. Trimming took 3 bases from V and 1 from J; bases not matched to a gene: 5. Germline-derived CDR1 and CDR2 are LNHDA and SQIVND (reference sequence). This CDR3 has 16 amino acids. The CDR3 coding sequence is TGTGCCAGTAGTATCCGGGACAGGTCGTCTGGAAACACCATATATTTT. It is translated as CASSIRDRSSGNTIYF.

This clone appeared a single time. A read error may account for a junction end that differs from germline. The rearrangement uses TRBV6-5 and TRBJ2-1, with 9 bases lining up with TRBD1. Germline V gene lookup returns CDR1 MNHEY and CDR2 SVGAGI. CDR3 size: 11 residues. CDR3 coding DNA: TGTGCCAGCAGTTACCGGGACAGGGTGATCTTC. As protein: CASSYRDRVIF.